The 8 T cell receptor beta chains presented below share a single source sample, sequenced in a study of early T cells in non-severe SARS-CoV-2 infection. In TCRdb, the 5' RACE reads were re-called with MiXCR into one record per CDR3 protein. The repertoire consists of approximately 120,000 distinct CDR3 sequences, with more than 13% occurring once and the leading ten covering 21%. Sequenced sample: whole blood. All receptors derive from an adult who was a healthcare worker with PCR-confirmed SARS-CoV-2 infection or an uninfected control (not recorded which).

This clonotype came up many times. The J gene is TRBJ1-1, the V gene TRBV5-4; D ambiguous. The CDR3 extends over 14 amino acids. Looked up from germline, CDR1 is SGHNT and CDR2 is YYREEE (reference sequence). V was cut by 4 bases and J by 0 bases, with 10 bases left in between. CDR3 amino acids: CASSRGVMNTEAFF. The DNA of the CDR3 is TGTGCCAGCAGCCGCGGAGTCATGAACACTGAAGCTTTCTTT.

V usage is TRBV20-1 and J usage is TRBJ1-5; TRBD1 is a possible D gene (5 bases). With 2 bases removed from V and 4 bases from J, the gap between germline ends came to 15 bases. Germline CDR1 reads DFQATT; CDR2 reads SNEGSKA (reference sequence). CDR3 length equals 15 residues. The CDR3 DNA is TGCAGTGCTAGAAGAGTGGGGGGAGGAAATCAGCCCCAGCATTTT. It yields the protein CSARRVGGGNQPQHF.

This clonotype was observed many times. The DNA of the CDR3 is TGTGCCAGCAGTCTAGGGGGCAGGGGAGAAGGCTACACCTTC. Its protein is CASSLGGRGEGYTF. The chain recombines TRBV12-3 or TRBV12-4 with TRBJ1-2; 7 bases are a match to TRBD1. CDR3 length: 14 amino acids. Losses at the gene ends were 5 bases for V and 8 bases for J; bases not matched to a gene: 11.

The sample holds a few counts of this clonotype. The gene calls are TRBV11-2 and TRBJ2-5; either TRBD1 or TRBD2 may fit D (5 bases each). This CDR3 comprises 15 residues. Germline V gene sequence: CDR1 SGHAT, CDR2 FQNNGV. The germline V and J ends were trimmed by 10 bases and 1 base, with 19 bases remaining between them. Here the CDR3 reads CATGREGTTQETQYF. The CDR3 DNA is TGTGCCACGGGGCGAGAGGGAACTACCCAAGAGACCCAGTACTTC.

This clonotype has only a few counts. CDR3 nucleotide sequence: TGTGCCAGCTCACCACCGTCACAGCAGGAACTAGAAGCTTTCTTT. Encoded protein: CASSPPSQQELEAFF. The V gene is TRBV18, the J gene TRBJ1-1; D unresolved. The CDR3 length is 15 residues. CDR1 KGHSH and CDR2 LQKENI come from the germline V gene. V was shortened by 0 bases and J by 8 bases, with 16 bases between the two germline ends.

In its sample, this clonotype was seen a few times. J is TRBJ1-1 and V is TRBV12-3 or TRBV12-4; D is ambiguous. V lost 3 bases to trimming and J lost 0 bases, with 5 bases between them. The CDR3 runs 13 residues. CDR3 coding DNA: TGTGCCAGCAGTTTTCAGTTGAACACTGAAGCTTTCTTT. Residues: CASSFQLNTEAFF.

This clonotype was counted ten times or more. The chain employs TRBV12-3 or TRBV12-4 and TRBJ1-1; a possible D gene is TRBD1 (6 bases). V shed 7 bases and J shed 5 bases, with 17 bases lying between them. The CDR3 covers 14 residues. Here the CDR3 reads CASNLNRQGTEAFF. The CDR3 coding sequence is TGTGCCAGCAATCTCAACCGGCAGGGGACTGAAGCTTTCTTT.

V usage is TRBV5-1 and J usage is TRBJ1-4, with 7 nucleotides matching TRBD1. Germline loops: CDR1 SGHRS, CDR2 YFSETQ. With V trimmed by 0 bases and J by 7 bases, 6 bases remained unmatched. The CDR3 has 15 amino acids. The CDR3 DNA follows: TGCGCCAGCAGCTTGGATTGGGCAGGGGGTGAAAAACTGTTTTTT. This translates into CASSLDWAGGEKLFF.